This is a list of T cell receptor beta chains from one sample in a study of blood T cell repertoires in COVID-19. Assay used: immunoSEQ multiplex PCR; TCRdb lists only in-frame clones, some missing. The sample holds some 180,000 clones, 76% seen once. Sequenced sample: peripheral blood. The receptors come from a woman in her forties or fifties with active or convalescent COVID-19. Both conserved end residues are part of each CDR3. The D gene is left open where the match is weak. The size of a clone is reported for some rows only, either as once, few or many, or as a class for expanded clones.

V gene: TRBV6-5; J gene: TRBJ2-7; D gene: TRBD2; clone size: once; CDR3 length: 15; CDR3 DNA: TGTGCCAGCAGAAGACTAGCGGGGGACCGAGGCGAGCAGTACTTC; CDR3 protein: CASRRLAGDRGEQYF
V gene: TRBV19; J gene: TRBJ1-2; D gene: TRBD1; clone size: -; CDR3 length: 15; CDR3 DNA: TGTGCCAGTAGTATTATACAGGGGGCGCACGATGGCTACACCTTC; CDR3 protein: CASSIIQGAHDGYTF
V gene: TRBV6-6; J gene: TRBJ1-6; D gene: -; clone size: -; CDR3 length: 14; CDR3 DNA: TGTGCCAGCAGTTACGCAGGGGAAGGTTCACCCCTCCACTTT; CDR3 protein: CASSYAGEGSPLHF
V gene: TRBV30; J gene: TRBJ1-5; D gene: TRBD1; clone size: -; CDR3 length: 15; CDR3 DNA: TGTGCCTGGAGTCCCGGGACAGGGGGCTGGCAGCCCCAGCATTTT; CDR3 protein: CAWSPGTGGWQPQHF
V gene: TRBV28; J gene: TRBJ1-2; D gene: -; clone size: -; CDR3 length: 13; CDR3 DNA: TGTGCCAGCAGTGTACCCAGTAACTATGGCTACACCTTC; CDR3 protein: CASSVPSNYGYTF
V gene: TRBV10-1; J gene: TRBJ2-1; D gene: -; clone size: -; CDR3 length: 18; CDR3 DNA: TGCGCCAGCAGTGAGTCGAGGGCTACCCAGAGCGAGTACAATGAGCAGTTCTTC; CDR3 protein: CASSESRATQSEYNEQFF
V gene: TRBV7-2; J gene: TRBJ2-4; D gene: -; clone size: -; CDR3 length: 14; CDR3 DNA: TGTGCCAGCAGCTTTTCTCAGACTAAAAACATTCAGTACTTC; CDR3 protein: CASSFSQTKNIQYF
V gene: TRBV4-3; J gene: TRBJ1-2; D gene: TRBD1; clone size: -; CDR3 length: 17; CDR3 DNA: TGCGCCAGCAGCCAAAACCCAGCCGGGACAGGGGGAGGTGGCTACACCTTC; CDR3 protein: CASSQNPAGTGGGGYTF
V gene: TRBV9; J gene: TRBJ2-7; D gene: -; clone size: -; CDR3 length: 14; CDR3 DNA: TGTGCCAGCAGCGTAGCTTCGGCTAGTAGCGAGCAGTACTTC; CDR3 protein: CASSVASASSEQYF
V gene: TRBV10-3; J gene: TRBJ2-2; D gene: -; clone size: -; CDR3 length: 15; CDR3 DNA: TGTGCCATCAGTTCAGTAGGGGAGGACACCGGGGAGCTGTTTTTT; CDR3 protein: CAISSVGEDTGELFF
V gene: TRBV27; J gene: TRBJ2-3; D gene: -; clone size: -; CDR3 length: 14; CDR3 DNA: TGTGCCAGCAGTCCGTCCGTTAGCACAGATACGCAGTATTTT; CDR3 protein: CASSPSVSTDTQYF
V gene: TRBV29-1; J gene: TRBJ2-1; D gene: TRBD2; clone size: -; CDR3 length: 15; CDR3 DNA: TGCAGCGTTGAACGTAGGATAGCGGGGGACAATGAGCAGTTCTTC; CDR3 protein: CSVERRIAGDNEQFF
V gene: TRBV27; J gene: TRBJ2-2; D gene: TRBD2; clone size: -; CDR3 length: 16; CDR3 DNA: TGTGCCAGCAGTTTGACTAGCGGGAGGGGTGGCGGGGAGCTGTTTTTT; CDR3 protein: CASSLTSGRGGGELFF
V gene: TRBV6-5; J gene: TRBJ1-5; D gene: -; clone size: -; CDR3 length: 15; CDR3 DNA: TGTGCCAGCAGTCCTACGAACAGGGTAAATCAGCCCCAGCATTTT; CDR3 protein: CASSPTNRVNQPQHF
V gene: TRBV30; J gene: TRBJ1-6; D gene: TRBD1; clone size: -; CDR3 length: 16; CDR3 DNA: TGTGCCTGGAGTGCCTCGGGACAGGGTCTTTGGTCACCCCTCCACTTT; CDR3 protein: CAWSASGQGLWSPLHF
V gene: TRBV6-5; J gene: TRBJ2-2; D gene: TRBD1; clone size: -; CDR3 length: 16; CDR3 DNA: TGTGCCAGCAGTTCCGAGGACAGGGACCGAGGCGGGGAGCTGTTTTTT; CDR3 protein: CASSSEDRDRGGELFF
V gene: TRBV4-3; J gene: TRBJ2-7; D gene: TRBD1; clone size: -; CDR3 length: 15; CDR3 DNA: TGCGCCAGCAGCCAGGTCCCGGGACAGACCTACGAGCAGTACTTC; CDR3 protein: CASSQVPGQTYEQYF
V gene: TRBV11-2; J gene: TRBJ2-5; D gene: TRBD2; clone size: -; CDR3 length: 14; CDR3 DNA: TGTGCCAGCAGCTTTTCTAGCGGGGGGGAGACCCAGTACTTC; CDR3 protein: CASSFSSGGETQYF
V gene: TRBV5-5; J gene: TRBJ1-6; D gene: -; clone size: once; CDR3 length: 14; CDR3 DNA: TGTGCCAGCAGCTATAGGCAGGGCGATTCACCCCTCCACTTT; CDR3 protein: CASSYRQGDSPLHF
V gene: TRBV4-2; J gene: TRBJ2-1; D gene: -; clone size: -; CDR3 length: 15; CDR3 DNA: TGTGCCAGCAGAACCGTCACGAGGAGGGGAAATGAGCAGTTCTTC; CDR3 protein: CASRTVTRRGNEQFF
V gene: TRBV4-3; J gene: TRBJ2-2; D gene: -; clone size: few; CDR3 length: 16; CDR3 DNA: TGCGCCAGCAGCCAAGATCGGCCAGGGAACACCGGGGAGCTGTTTTTT; CDR3 protein: CASSQDRPGNTGELFF
V gene: TRBV27; J gene: TRBJ1-2; D gene: -; clone size: -; CDR3 length: 17; CDR3 DNA: TGTGCCAGCAGTCCGGGGGTCAGCGCCCCTTCTAACTATGGCTACACCTTC; CDR3 protein: CASSPGVSAPSNYGYTF
V gene: TRBV9; J gene: TRBJ1-6; D gene: -; clone size: -; CDR3 length: 16; CDR3 DNA: TGTGCCAGCAGCGCCTGGGGAGGGGTCTATAATTCACCCCTCCACTTT; CDR3 protein: CASSAWGGVYNSPLHF
V gene: TRBV11-2; J gene: TRBJ2-5; D gene: -; clone size: -; CDR3 length: 14; CDR3 DNA: TGTGCCAGCAGCTTTTGGGAAGGAGGGGAGACCCAGTACTTC; CDR3 protein: CASSFWEGGETQYF
V gene: TRBV19; J gene: TRBJ1-5; D gene: -; clone size: -; CDR3 length: 14; CDR3 DNA: TGTGCCAGTAGTACGACAGATAGCAATCAGCCCCAGCATTTT; CDR3 protein: CASSTTDSNQPQHF
V gene: TRBV10-1; J gene: TRBJ2-3; D gene: -; clone size: -; CDR3 length: 10; CDR3 DNA: TGCGCCATGTTAACAGATACGCAGTATTTT; CDR3 protein: CAMLTDTQYF
V gene: TRBV18; J gene: TRBJ1-2; D gene: TRBD1; clone size: -; CDR3 length: 13; CDR3 DNA: TGTGCCAGCTCAACGGACAGGGGATATGGCTACACCTTC; CDR3 protein: CASSTDRGYGYTF
V gene: TRBV9; J gene: TRBJ2-1; D gene: -; clone size: -; CDR3 length: 14; CDR3 DNA: TGTGCCAGCAGCGCCGGGAGCTCCTACAATGAGCAGTTCTTC; CDR3 protein: CASSAGSSYNEQFF
V gene: TRBV18; J gene: TRBJ2-7; D gene: -; clone size: -; CDR3 length: 13; CDR3 DNA: TGTGCCAGCTCACAAGAGGGGGCCTACGAGCAGTACTTC; CDR3 protein: CASSQEGAYEQYF